Following are 16 T cell receptor beta chains from one sample sequenced in a study of cytomegalovirus exposure and HLA in healthy donors. Primers included in the PCR were 60 Vbeta and 13 Jbeta primers. The data were produced by immunoSEQ multiplex PCR, yet TCRdb's version contains in-frame clones alone and is incomplete. The table includes 85,000 to 130,000 clones, roughly 70% detected once. Sample: PBMCs. These receptors came from a male donor in good health and CMV-seropositive.

This clone was observed a handful of times. The chain recombines TRBV9 with TRBJ2-1, with D possibly matching TRBD2 (5 bases). Per germline, CDR1 SGDLS and CDR2 YYNGEE. With 3 bases removed from V and 9 bases from J, the gap between germline ends came to 16 bases. This CDR3 contains 14 residues. The CDR3: CASSGREYQPEQFF. The CDR3 DNA reads TGTGCCAGCAGCGGACGGGAATACCAGCCTGAGCAGTTCTTC.

This chain connects TRBV4-1 to TRBJ2-5; the D is unclear. With the DNA end fitting TRBJ2-7 better, the J assignment may be wrong. There are 14 residues in the CDR3. From germline, CDR1 is MGHRA and CDR2 YSYEKL. This CDR3 is CASSQEGSSYEQYF. For the CDR3, the DNA is TGCGCCAGCAGCCAAGAGGGCAGCTCCTACGAGCAGTACTTC.

This clone was detected only a few times. The chain links TRBV7-2 to TRBJ1-4; D is ambiguous. Germline values: CDR1 SGHTA, CDR2 FQGNSA. The CDR3 length is 15 residues. V lost 5 bases to trimming and J lost 5 bases, with 15 bases between them. The CDR3 bases are TGTGCCAGCAGCCAGTCGATTTTTTCCAATGAAAAACTGTTTTTT. Amino acid sequence: CASSQSIFSNEKLFF.

The rearrangement links TRBV10-1 to TRBJ2-5; 7 bases agree with TRBD2. The germline V gene encodes CDR1 WNHNN and CDR2 SYGVQD (reference sequence). V trimming: 2 bases; J trimming: 0 bases; junction bases outside the gene matches: 12. The CDR3 contains 18 residues. This CDR3 reads CASSEGPIAGVYQETQYF. The CDR3 region has the DNA TGCGCCAGCAGTGAGGGTCCAATTGCGGGGGTGTACCAAGAGACCCAGTACTTC.

The chain links TRBV6-5 to TRBJ2-7; a weak D match, TRBD2 (5 bases). Germline loops: CDR1 MNHEY, CDR2 SVGAGI. Trimming removed 5 bases from V and 1 base from J, with 15 bases in between. This CDR3 spans 15 amino acids. Here the CDR3 DNA reads TGTGCCAGCAGTGGTGGGCCATCGGGATCCTACGAGCAGTACTTC. Translated: CASSGGPSGSYEQYF.

V usage is TRBV29-1 and J usage is TRBJ2-2; tentatively, D is TRBD2 (6 bases). This CDR3 region has 15 residues. Trimming stripped 6 bases from V and 2 bases from J, with 16 bases between. Germline lookup yields CDR1 SQVTM and CDR2 ANQGSEA. This CDR3 is CSVILTRENTGELFF. CDR3 nucleotides: TGCAGCGTGATACTGACTAGAGAAAACACCGGGGAGCTGTTTTTT.

The V and J genes are TRBV5-4 and TRBJ2-5; 7 nucleotides match TRBD1. The CDR3 has 15 amino acids. Trimming removed 0 bases from V and 5 bases from J; junction bases left unmatched: 7. Germline V gives CDR1 SGHNT, CDR2 YYREEE (reference sequence). Written as DNA, the CDR3 is TGTGCCAGCAGCTTGGGCGACAGGGCCCGTGAGACCCAGTACTTC. Encoded protein: CASSLGDRARETQYF.

The rearrangement joins TRBV28 to TRBJ1-5; TRBD1 matches 8 bases. This CDR3 comprises 15 residues. V trimming: 6 bases; J trimming: 6 bases; junction bases outside the gene matches: 10. The germline V gene encodes CDR1 MDHEN and CDR2 SYDVKM. CDR3 residues: CASSRGTGRAQPQHF. The CDR3 bases are TGTGCCAGCAGCCGCGGGACAGGAAGGGCTCAGCCCCAGCATTTT.

The gene calls are TRBV19 and TRBJ2-2, with 8 bases that match TRBD1. The V gene end was trimmed by 7 bases and the J gene end by 3 bases; junction bases not matched to a gene: 4. The CDR3 consists of 14 residues. Per the germline V gene, CDR1 is LNHDA and CDR2 is SQIVND (reference sequence). The CDR3 DNA is TGTGCCAGTAAGGACAGGGTAGACACCGGGGAGCTGTTTTTT. Encoded protein: CASKDRVDTGELFF.

The V gene is TRBV27, the J gene TRBJ2-7, with D uncertain. The germline CDR1 and CDR2 sequences are MNHEY and SMNVEV (reference sequence). The CDR3 extends over 14 amino acids. Trimming shortened V by 2 bases and J by 1 base, and 9 bases separated the two germline ends. CDR3 residues: CASSLIGGSYEQYF. The CDR3 DNA reads as TGTGCCAGCAGTTTAATTGGCGGATCCTACGAGCAGTACTTC.

This clone was detected only a few times. The rearrangement links TRBV10-3 to TRBJ1-3; the match to TRBD1 covers 7 bases. This CDR3 comprises 15 residues. The V and J ends lost 2 bases and 3 bases, in that order; junction bases with no gene match: 4. The germline gives CDR1 ENHRY, CDR2 SYGVKD. Written as DNA, the CDR3 is TGTGCCATCAGTGAGGACAGGGATGGTGGAAACACCATATATTTT. Its translation is CAISEDRDGGNTIYF.

This clone was detected only a few times. V is TRBV6-1 and J is TRBJ2-1, with TRBD2 identical over 10 bases. Unmatched junction bases numbered 7, after V lost 2 bases and J lost 9 bases. The CDR3 has 15 residues. Germline CDR1 and CDR2: MNHNS and SASEGT. The CDR3 DNA reads TGTGCCAGCAGTGAATTCCTAGCGGGGGTGGGTGAGCAGTTCTTC. The encoded protein is CASSEFLAGVGEQFF.

The chain recombines TRBV13 with TRBJ1-1, with 8 bases matching TRBD1. Germline V CDR1 and CDR2: PRHDT, FYEKMQ (reference sequence). The CDR3 length is 14 residues. V lost 5 bases, J lost 1 base, and 3 bases stayed unmatched. For the CDR3, the DNA is TGTGCCAGCAGCCGCGGACAGGGGAACACTGAAGCTTTCTTT. Protein: CASSRGQGNTEAFF.

This clone was observed a few times. The chain links TRBV5-5 to TRBJ2-7; possibly TRBD2 for D (6 bases). Between the trimmed V and J ends, which lost 7 bases and 3 bases, there was a span of 17 bases. Germline-derived CDR1 and CDR2 are SGHKS and YYEKEE (reference sequence). The CDR3 has 14 residues. The CDR3 is CASGSPGADYEQYF. CDR3 nucleotides: TGTGCCAGCGGGTCCCCGGGAGCGGACTACGAGCAGTACTTC.

Here the CDR3 DNA reads TGTGCCAGCAGCTTATTTTCGGGAGTCTCCTACAATGAGCAGTTCTTC. Amino acid sequence: CASSLFSGVSYNEQFF. The rearrangement joins TRBV7-2 to TRBJ2-1; possibly TRBD2 for D (6 bases). Looked up from germline, CDR1 is SGHTA and CDR2 is FQGNSA. V lost 2 bases and J lost 0, with 11 bases in between. The CDR3 has 16 amino acids. The variable domain in full, with the rest retrieved from reference TRBV7-2 and TRBJ2-1, is GAGVSQSPSNKVTEKGKDVELRCDPISGHTALYWYRQSLGQGLEFLIYFQGNSAPDKSGLPSDRFSAERTGGSVSTLTIQRTQQEDSAVYLCASSLFSGVSYNEQFFGPGTRLTVL.

This chain joins TRBV27 and TRBJ1-5; the match to TRBD1 covers 8 bases. CDR1 and CDR2 (germline): MNHEY, SMNVEV (reference sequence). The CDR3 is made up of 14 amino acids. The junction had 8 bases not matched to a gene; V was cut back by 6 bases and J by 7 bases. This CDR3 reads CASSNGQGIQPQHF. Here the CDR3 DNA reads TGTGCCAGCAGCAACGGACAGGGTATCCAGCCCCAGCATTTT.